These 27 T cell receptor beta chains were all obtained from the same sample, sequenced in a study of response to subunit inactivated influenza vaccine. Each CDR3 protein gets one entry after TCRdb re-called the RT-PCR reads with MiXCR. The table records 700,000 to 800,000 distinct CDR3 sequences, 18% of them present only once. The sequencing used PBMCs from blood, collected roughly 5 days after vaccination. These receptors all come from a man in his forties or fifties who received an inactivated influenza vaccine.

The chain combines TRBV6-1 with TRBJ1-2; D unclear. CDR1 is MNHNS, CDR2 SASEGT, per germline. V lost 6 bases and J 1 base, leaving 12 bases between the germline ends. This CDR3 is 14 amino acids long. In DNA form, the CDR3 reads TGTGCCAGCAGCCCCGCGCTTATTAACTATGGCTACACCTTC. Translation gives CASSPALINYGYTF.

About this clonotype: A much larger clone differs from this one at a single base, so this may be a read error. The genes are TRBV6-4 and TRBJ1-1; D unresolved. The CDR3 loop spans 19 amino acids. Looked up from germline, CDR1 is MRHNA and CDR2 is SNTAGT. This chain's CDR3 is CTSTNTGRVHNLMNTEAFF. CDR3 nucleotides: TGTACCAGCACCAACACGGGGAGAGTACACAACCTAATGAACACTGAAGCTTTCTTT.

The chain carries TRBV12-3 or TRBV12-4 and TRBJ2-3; D is unresolved. This CDR3 spans 15 amino acids. V was clipped by 4 bases and J by 2 bases, with 13 bases between them. CDR3 protein: CASSSLTTITDTQYF. CDR3 nucleotide sequence: TGTGCCAGCAGTTCACTAACTACAATCACAGATACGCAGTATTTT.

This sequence joins TRBV6-1 and TRBJ2-7, with D unresolved. The CDR3 is made up of 14 amino acids. CDR1 is MNHNS and CDR2 is SASEGT in the germline V gene. V shed 10 bases and J shed 2 bases, with 18 bases lying between them. The CDR3 sequence: CATKTRGFTYEQYF. The CDR3 coding sequence is TGTGCCACTAAAACGCGCGGATTTACCTACGAGCAGTACTTC.

The chain couples TRBV6-5 to TRBJ1-6, with D perhaps matching TRBD1 (5 bases). The CDR3 covers 14 residues. V gave up 0 bases and J gave up 10 bases, with 10 bases separating them. Germline lookup yields CDR1 MNHEY and CDR2 SVGAGI. Here the CDR3 reads CASSYSGPRSPLHF. The CDR3 DNA follows: TGTGCCAGCAGTTACTCGGGGCCACGGTCACCCCTCCACTTT.

The chain couples TRBV12-3 or TRBV12-4 to TRBJ1-2; the D gene is possibly TRBD1 (5 bases). CDR3 size: 15 residues. The V gene lost 4 bases and the J gene lost 0 bases, with 12 bases spanning the gap. CDR3 sequence (DNA): TGTGCCAGCAGTTCCTACGGGGCCCCTAACTATGGCTACACCTTC. Amino acid sequence: CASSSYGAPNYGYTF.

V gene TRBV28 combines with J gene TRBJ2-5; TRBD1 aligns across 9 bases. V lost 5 bases and J lost 6; bases outside the gene matches: 10. Germline V gene data show CDR1 as MDHEN and CDR2 as SYDVKM. The CDR3 runs 15 residues. The chain's CDR3 is CASSVPGTGSKTQYF. The CDR3 region has the DNA TGTGCCAGCAGTGTCCCCGGGACAGGGTCGAAGACCCAGTACTTC.

V usage is TRBV27 and J usage is TRBJ2-7; 8 nucleotides match TRBD1. The CDR3 is made up of 15 amino acids. J lost 4 bases, V lost 5 bases, and 10 bases had no gene match. Germline CDR1 reads MNHEY; CDR2 reads SMNVEV (reference sequence). The CDR3 DNA follows: TGTGCCAGCAGTCCCAGGGCAGGGGGCAAATACGAGCAGTACTTC. It translates to CASSPRAGGKYEQYF.

The chain has TRBV30 and TRBJ1-6, with D unresolved. The CDR3 has 12 amino acids. CDR1 is GTSNPN, CDR2 SVGIG, per germline (reference sequence). The ends were cut back, 0 bases at V and 9 bases at J, with 6 bases in the middle. The DNA of the CDR3 is TGTGCCTGGAGTGTCAGCGTTTCACCCCTCCACTTT. This translates into CAWSVSVSPLHF.

This clonotype was seen many times. The chain combines TRBV6-5 with TRBJ2-1; D is undetermined. The CDR3 runs 13 residues. CDR1 and CDR2 (germline): MNHEY, SVGAGI. The germline V and J ends were trimmed by 0 bases and 9 bases, with 9 bases remaining between them. The CDR3 loop reads CASSYSGSREQFF. The CDR3 DNA follows: TGTGCCAGCAGTTACTCGGGGTCGCGTGAGCAGTTCTTC.

The chain uses TRBV6-1 and TRBJ1-5; TRBD1 matches 7 bases. Germline V gives CDR1 MNHNS, CDR2 SASEGT. The CDR3 has 15 residues. V shed 6 bases and J 5 bases; nucleotides not matched to a gene: 10. For the CDR3, the DNA is TGTGCCAGCAGCCACACAGGGGAGCCCTATCAGCCCCAGCATTTT. Translation gives CASSHTGEPYQPQHF.

DNA of the CDR3: TGTGCCAGCAGCTTTAGCGGGGGAAGGAATGAGCAGTTCTTC. Translating gives CASSFSGGRNEQFF. This chain uses TRBV12-3 or TRBV12-4 with TRBJ2-1; 9 positions agree with TRBD2. Losses at the gene ends were 6 bases for V and 7 bases for J; bases not matched to a gene: 7. The CDR3 loop spans 14 amino acids.

This clonotype was detected many times. The gene calls are TRBV12-3 or TRBV12-4 and TRBJ2-4; TRBD1 might be the D (5 bases). V lost 3 bases to trimming and J lost 0 bases, with 6 bases between them. This CDR3 comprises 14 residues. The DNA for the CDR3 is TGTGCCAGCAGTTTGACAGTAGCCAAAAACATTCAGTACTTC. This encodes CASSLTVAKNIQYF.

The gene calls are TRBV12-3 or TRBV12-4 and TRBJ2-5, with 7 bases identical to TRBD2. The V gene end was trimmed by 6 bases and the J gene end by 6 bases; junction bases not matched to a gene: 13. The CDR3 is 15 residues long. The CDR3 region is CASSPEGRGLKTQYF. CDR3 nucleotides: TGTGCCAGCAGCCCCGAGGGGCGGGGGTTGAAGACCCAGTACTTC.

The sample holds a few counts of this clonotype. DNA for the CDR3: TGCGCCAGCAGCTCATCGACAGGGGGCTTGTACGAGCAGTACTTC. Amino acid sequence: CASSSSTGGLYEQYF. The chain is built from TRBV5-1 and TRBJ2-7, with 10 bases that match TRBD1. CDR1 is SGHRS, CDR2 YFSETQ, per germline. V shed 3 bases and J 4 bases; nucleotides not matched to a gene: 7. The CDR3 sequence is 15 residues long. The full variable domain, with the rest looked up from reference TRBV5-1 and TRBJ2-7, is KAGVTQTPRYLIKTRGQQVTLSCSPISGHRSVSWYQQTPGQGLQFLFEYFSETQRNKGNFPGRFSGRQFSNSRSEMNVSTLELGDSALYLCASSSSTGGLYEQYFGPGTRLTVT.

This clonotype appeared many times. The chain uses TRBV7-9 and TRBJ2-1; unclear D gene. CDR3 size: 13 residues. The germline V gene encodes CDR1 SEHNR and CDR2 FQNEAQ (reference sequence). The germline V and J ends were trimmed by 4 bases and 12 bases, with 16 bases remaining between them. CDR3 sequence reads: CASSSDGPFGQFF. The CDR3 DNA reads TGTGCCAGCAGCTCGGACGGCCCCTTTGGGCAGTTCTTC. Together with reference TRBV7-9 and TRBJ2-1, the CDR3 gives the full variable domain: DTGVSQNPRHKITKRGQNVTFRCDPISEHNRLYWYRQTLGQGPEFLTYFQNEAQLEKSRLLSDRFSAERPKGSFSTLEIQRTEQGDSAMYLCASSSDGPFGQFFGPGTRLTVL.

This chain connects TRBV4-3 to TRBJ2-1; a weak D match, TRBD1 (6 bases). Trimming left V 3 bases short and J 8 bases short, with 20 bases between. The CDR3 runs 16 residues. CDR1 and CDR2 (germline): LGHNA, YSLEER. Written as DNA, the CDR3 is TGCGCCAGCAGCCAGGGTGTGGACAGATCATTTTATGAGCAGTTCTTC. As protein: CASSQGVDRSFYEQFF.

This clonotype was seen more than once but under ten times. The V gene is TRBV10-3, the J gene TRBJ2-7; TRBD1 aligns across 8 bases. V shed 5 bases, J shed 6 bases, and the junction held 6 bases outside the gene matches. The germline V gene has CDR1 ENHRY and CDR2 SYGVKD. The CDR3 has 13 residues. CDR3 DNA: TGTGCCATCAGTATCGACAGGGGTTCCGAGCAGTACTTC. The encoded protein is CAISIDRGSEQYF.

This chain links TRBV10-2 with TRBJ2-5; tentative D call: TRBD2 (6 bases). V lost 6 bases and J 1 base, leaving 12 bases between the germline ends. Germline assignment: CDR1 WSHSY and CDR2 SAAADI. The CDR3 totals 14 residues. Written as DNA, the CDR3 is TGCGCCAGCAGGAAGTCTAGCGTCCAAGAGACCCAGTACTTC. Translation: CASRKSSVQETQYF.

The rearrangement uses TRBV5-1 and TRBJ2-5; D is undetermined. V lost 5 bases to trimming and J lost 2 bases, with 4 bases between them. The germline V gene encodes CDR1 SGHRS and CDR2 YFSETQ. This CDR3 is 11 amino acids long. The CDR3 DNA reads as TGCGCCAGCAGAAAACAAGAGACCCAGTACTTC. Translating gives CASRKQETQYF.

This clonotype came up a few times. The J gene is TRBJ1-2, the V gene TRBV2, with 8 nucleotides matching TRBD1. The CDR3 spans 14 residues. Per the germline V gene, CDR1 is SNHLY and CDR2 is FYNNEI. The ends lost 7 bases at V and 7 bases at J; junction bases unmatched: 11. For the CDR3, the DNA is TGTGCCAGCACCACCACCGGACAGGGCACTGGCTACACCTTC. It translates to CASTTTGQGTGYTF.

This clonotype was counted only a few times. The V call is TRBV12-3 or TRBV12-4, the J call TRBJ2-1; TRBD2 agrees at 12 bases. The junction had 7 bases not matched to a gene; V was cut back by 5 bases and J by 8 bases. The CDR3 length is 15 residues. The DNA of the CDR3 is TGTGCCAGCAGTCCTAGCGGGAGGGCCTCACATGAGCAGTTCTTC. This encodes CASSPSGRASHEQFF.

This clonotype was counted only a few times. The chain combines TRBV5-1 with TRBJ2-5; 9 nucleotides match TRBD1. V shed 1 base and J 2 bases; nucleotides not matched to a gene: 6. CDR1 is SGHRS and CDR2 is YFSETQ in the germline V gene. The CDR3 extends over 16 amino acids. The CDR3, as DNA: TGCGCCAGCAGCTTGCTACAGGGGGCGGCGCAAGAGACCCAGTACTTC. It yields the protein CASSLLQGAAQETQYF.

This clonotype showed up many times. The genes are TRBV12-3 or TRBV12-4 and TRBJ1-1; D not certain. This CDR3 comprises 15 residues. With 6 bases removed from V and 1 base from J, the gap between germline ends came to 15 bases. The CDR3 region has the DNA TGTGCCAGCAGGCCGTCAAGTCCCTCGAACACTGAAGCTTTCTTT. Translation: CASRPSSPSNTEAFF.

The rearrangement joins TRBV15 to TRBJ1-5; perhaps TRBD1 as D (6 bases). This CDR3 has 16 amino acids. The V and J ends lost 1 base and 3 bases respectively, with 13 bases between them. The germline V gene has CDR1 LNHNV and CDR2 YYDKDF (reference sequence). The CDR3 nucleotides are TGTGCCACCAGCAGAGCCCCCGGACAGCCCAATCAGCCCCAGCATTTT. It is translated as CATSRAPGQPNQPQHF.

There are a few counts of this clonotype. The rearrangement uses TRBV5-1 and TRBJ1-1; 7 bases line up with TRBD1. CDR3 length equals 17 residues. Germline V CDR1 and CDR2: SGHRS, YFSETQ. The V and J ends lost 3 bases and 4 bases, in that order; junction bases with no gene match: 15. In nucleotides, the CDR3 is TGCGCCAGCAGCTCCGGGACAGTAAGGACAATGGTCACTGAAGCTTTCTTT. It translates to CASSSGTVRTMVTEAFF.

The chain joins TRBV20-1 to TRBJ1-1; D uncertain. The CDR3 contains 11 residues. V was shortened by 1 base and J by 4 bases, with 4 bases between the two germline ends. CDR1 and CDR2 from the germline V gene are DFQATT and SNEGSKA (reference sequence). The CDR3 loop is CSARVVTEAFF. The CDR3 nucleotides are TGCAGTGCTAGAGTTGTCACTGAAGCTTTCTTT.